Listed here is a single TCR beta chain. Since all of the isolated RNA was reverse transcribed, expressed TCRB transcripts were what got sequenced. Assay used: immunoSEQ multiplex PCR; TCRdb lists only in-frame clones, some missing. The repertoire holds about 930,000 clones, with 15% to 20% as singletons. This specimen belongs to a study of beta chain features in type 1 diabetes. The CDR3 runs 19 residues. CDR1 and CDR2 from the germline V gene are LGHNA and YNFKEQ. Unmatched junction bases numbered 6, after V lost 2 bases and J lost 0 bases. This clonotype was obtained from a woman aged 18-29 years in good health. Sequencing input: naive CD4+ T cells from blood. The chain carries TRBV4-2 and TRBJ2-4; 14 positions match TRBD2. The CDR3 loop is CASSQLTSGRALAKNIQYF. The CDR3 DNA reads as TGTGCCAGCAGCCAACTGACTAGCGGGAGGGCCTTAGCCAAAAACATTCAGTACTTC.